The rows below give T cell receptor beta chains drawn from one sample of a study of T cell repertoires in cytomegalovirus infection. Each CDR3 protein is one row after TCRdb ran MiXCR on the reads. Of about 230,000 distinct CDR3 sequences listed, over 20% were seen once; the top ten hold roughly 18%. Sequenced sample: CD8+ T cells from PBMCs. These receptors were collected from a human donor in good health (CMV status not recorded). Some clones in this sample may be carry-over from other donors' samples. The CDR3 runs from the conserved cysteine through the conserved F or W. D genes are given only for firm matches. Expanded clones get a size class; other rows say once, few or many, or leave the size out.

j_call: TRBJ2-5; d_call: .; clone_size: many; v_call: TRBV12-3/TRBV12-4; cdr3_nt: TGTGCCAGCAGTTTAGGGGCAGGGGAAGAGACCCAGTACTTC; cdr3_aa: CASSLGAGEETQYF
j_call: TRBJ1-4; d_call: .; clone_size: .; v_call: TRBV4-1; cdr3_nt: TGCGCCAGCAGCCTTTTCTTTTGGGGCTCAACTAATGAAAAACTGTTTTTT; cdr3_aa: CASSLFFWGSTNEKLFF
j_call: TRBJ1-3; d_call: .; clone_size: few; v_call: TRBV20-1; cdr3_nt: TGCAGTGCTAGGTCCCATTCAGAAATTGGAAACACCATATATTTT; cdr3_aa: CSARSHSEIGNTIYF
j_call: TRBJ1-5; d_call: .; clone_size: .; v_call: TRBV20-1; cdr3_nt: TGCAGTGCTAGTGCCGTGGGGCTGGGCAATCAGCCCCAGCATTTT; cdr3_aa: CSASAVGLGNQPQHF
j_call: TRBJ1-1; d_call: .; clone_size: many; v_call: TRBV11-2; cdr3_nt: TGTGCCAGCAGCCAGAACACTGAAGCTTTCTTT; cdr3_aa: CASSQNTEAFF
j_call: TRBJ2-2; d_call: TRBD2; clone_size: .; v_call: TRBV12-3/TRBV12-4; cdr3_nt: TGTGCCACCACGACTAGCGGGGAACACACCGGGGAGCTGTTTTTT; cdr3_aa: CATTTSGEHTGELFF
j_call: TRBJ2-3; d_call: TRBD2; clone_size: few; v_call: TRBV11-3; cdr3_nt: TGTGCCAGCAGCTCGGGACTATTTAGCACAGATACGCAGTATTTT; cdr3_aa: CASSSGLFSTDTQYF
j_call: TRBJ2-7; d_call: .; clone_size: .; v_call: TRBV12-3/TRBV12-4; cdr3_nt: TGTGCCAGCTCGGAACAGGGACTGATAGAGCAGTACTTC; cdr3_aa: CASSEQGLIEQYF
j_call: TRBJ2-1; d_call: TRBD1; clone_size: .; v_call: TRBV29-1; cdr3_nt: TGCAGCGTTGAAGAGGCGACAGGGGGATATTACAATGAGCAGTTCTTC; cdr3_aa: CSVEEATGGYYNEQFF
j_call: TRBJ1-3; d_call: .; clone_size: .; v_call: TRBV28; cdr3_nt: TGTGCCAGCAGTTTGGTCAGTCCGTCCTCTGGAAACACCATATATTTT; cdr3_aa: CASSLVSPSSGNTIYF
j_call: TRBJ1-2; d_call: .; clone_size: .; v_call: TRBV29-1; cdr3_nt: TGCAGCGTTGAGCCCGGCAACTATGGCTACACCTTC; cdr3_aa: CSVEPGNYGYTF
j_call: TRBJ2-1; d_call: .; clone_size: .; v_call: TRBV4-1; cdr3_nt: TGCGCCAGCAGCCAAGACCCAGGTGTTCTATACAATGAGCAGTTCTTC; cdr3_aa: CASSQDPGVLYNEQFF
j_call: TRBJ1-2; d_call: .; clone_size: many; v_call: TRBV7-9; cdr3_nt: TGTGCCAGCAGCTACGGCGGCGGGGGGCTTCATGGCTACACCTTC; cdr3_aa: CASSYGGGGLHGYTF
j_call: TRBJ1-2; d_call: .; clone_size: many; v_call: TRBV20-1; cdr3_nt: TGCAGTGCTAGAGATCTCCGGGGGGCGGACTATGGCTACACCTTC; cdr3_aa: CSARDLRGADYGYTF
j_call: TRBJ2-2; d_call: .; clone_size: .; v_call: TRBV7-8; cdr3_nt: TGTGCCAGCAGCTTAGTAAGGTCAGGGTGGCTGTTTTTT; cdr3_aa: CASSLVRSGWLFF
j_call: TRBJ2-3; d_call: TRBD2; clone_size: .; v_call: TRBV6-2/TRBV6-3; cdr3_nt: TGTGCCAGCAGGCTCTGGGACTACCACACAGATACGCAGTATTTT; cdr3_aa: CASRLWDYHTDTQYF
j_call: TRBJ2-2; d_call: .; clone_size: few; v_call: TRBV4-1; cdr3_nt: TGCGCCAGCAGCCAAGGCTCTCGGTATACCGGGGAGCTGTTTTTT; cdr3_aa: CASSQGSRYTGELFF
j_call: TRBJ1-1; d_call: .; clone_size: few; v_call: TRBV28; cdr3_nt: TGTGCCAGCACTCCCTCGAGACAGAGTGCCGTTGAAGCTTTCTTT; cdr3_aa: CASTPSRQSAVEAFF
j_call: TRBJ2-7; d_call: TRBD1; clone_size: many; v_call: TRBV12-3/TRBV12-4; cdr3_nt: TGTGCCAGCAGTGGACAGGAGAGCGAGCAGTACTTC; cdr3_aa: CASSGQESEQYF
j_call: TRBJ1-1; d_call: TRBD1; clone_size: .; v_call: TRBV18; cdr3_nt: TGTGCCAGCTCACTCCTCGGACAGGGAGAGGCTGAAGCTTTCTTT; cdr3_aa: CASSLLGQGEAEAFF
j_call: TRBJ1-5; d_call: TRBD1; clone_size: .; v_call: TRBV5-8; cdr3_nt: TGTGCCAGCAGCTTGGGGGACAGGGACGGATACTCCGGTCAGCCCCAGCATTTT; cdr3_aa: CASSLGDRDGYSGQPQHF
j_call: TRBJ2-1; d_call: TRBD2; clone_size: .; v_call: TRBV7-2; cdr3_nt: TGTGCCAGCAGCTTAACGGCTAGCGGGGACAATGAGCAGTTCTTC; cdr3_aa: CASSLTASGDNEQFF
j_call: TRBJ1-5; d_call: .; clone_size: .; v_call: TRBV5-5; cdr3_nt: TGTGCCAGCAGCTTGGAAGTATGGGTGGGTTATAGCAATCAGCCCCAGCATTTT; cdr3_aa: CASSLEVWVGYSNQPQHF
j_call: TRBJ2-1; d_call: .; clone_size: .; v_call: TRBV28; cdr3_nt: TGTGCCAGCCGATCGGACTCCTCCGATGAGCAGTTCTTC; cdr3_aa: CASRSDSSDEQFF
j_call: TRBJ1-1; d_call: TRBD1; clone_size: few; v_call: TRBV2; cdr3_nt: TGTGCCAGCAGTGAAGGGGGGACAGGGCTCACTGAAGCTTTCTTT; cdr3_aa: CASSEGGTGLTEAFF
j_call: TRBJ1-5; d_call: .; clone_size: .; v_call: TRBV28; cdr3_nt: TGTGCCAGCAGTTTTTTGGGCAGGGGAGAGGACAATCAGCCCCAGCATTTT; cdr3_aa: CASSFLGRGEDNQPQHF
j_call: TRBJ2-7; d_call: .; clone_size: .; v_call: TRBV4-1; cdr3_nt: TGCGCCAGCAGCCAAGTACGGGGCTACGAGCAGTACTTC; cdr3_aa: CASSQVRGYEQYF
j_call: TRBJ1-1; d_call: TRBD1; clone_size: few; v_call: TRBV5-4; cdr3_nt: TGTGCCAGCAGCAGGCGGGACAGGGCTTGGGAAGCTTTCTTT; cdr3_aa: CASSRRDRAWEAFF
j_call: TRBJ1-2; d_call: .; clone_size: .; v_call: TRBV20-1; cdr3_nt: TGCAGTGCTAGCCCGACGTCCTATGGCTACACCTTC; cdr3_aa: CSASPTSYGYTF
j_call: TRBJ2-7; d_call: .; clone_size: many; v_call: TRBV6-1; cdr3_nt: TGTGCCAGCAGTGAAGGGGGGACCTACGAGCAGTACTTC; cdr3_aa: CASSEGGTYEQYF
j_call: TRBJ2-7; d_call: .; clone_size: .; v_call: TRBV11-2; cdr3_nt: TGTGCCAGCAGCCTACTAGTCGGGAGCTCCTACGAGCAGTACTTC; cdr3_aa: CASSLLVGSSYEQYF
j_call: TRBJ2-4; d_call: .; clone_size: few; v_call: TRBV20-1; cdr3_nt: TGCAGTGCTTCCCTTTGGAAGGGGCGAAACATTCAGTACTTC; cdr3_aa: CSASLWKGRNIQYF
j_call: TRBJ2-7; d_call: .; clone_size: .; v_call: TRBV20-1; cdr3_nt: TGCAGTGTTATGGGGATGGACTACGAGCAGTACTTC; cdr3_aa: CSVMGMDYEQYF
j_call: TRBJ2-1; d_call: .; clone_size: .; v_call: TRBV20-1; cdr3_nt: TGCAGTGCTAGAACGGCCCCCTACAATGAGCAGTTCTTC; cdr3_aa: CSARTAPYNEQFF
j_call: TRBJ2-5; d_call: TRBD2; clone_size: many; v_call: TRBV7-8; cdr3_nt: TGTGCCAGCAGCCCAACCCGACTAGCGGGGGAAGAGACCCAGTACTTC; cdr3_aa: CASSPTRLAGEETQYF
j_call: TRBJ2-7; d_call: .; clone_size: .; v_call: TRBV25-1; cdr3_nt: TGTGCCAGCAGTGAATCGAAAGACAATTACGAGCAGTACTTC; cdr3_aa: CASSESKDNYEQYF
j_call: TRBJ2-1; d_call: .; clone_size: .; v_call: TRBV6-5; cdr3_nt: TGTGCCAGCAGCCTCACTAACAGGGCCGACTACAATGAGCAGTTCTTC; cdr3_aa: CASSLTNRADYNEQFF
j_call: TRBJ1-1; d_call: .; clone_size: many; v_call: TRBV7-6; cdr3_nt: TGTGCCAGCAGACAAACCCCGAACACTGAAGCTTTCTTT; cdr3_aa: CASRQTPNTEAFF
j_call: TRBJ2-1; d_call: .; clone_size: .; v_call: TRBV10-3; cdr3_nt: TGTGCCATCAGTGAGTCAATGACGTCCAATGAGCAGTTCTTC; cdr3_aa: CAISESMTSNEQFF
j_call: TRBJ2-1; d_call: TRBD1; clone_size: many; v_call: TRBV12-3/TRBV12-4; cdr3_nt: TGTGCCAGCAGCTGGGACAGGGGGCGAAACAATGAGCAGTTCTTC; cdr3_aa: CASSWDRGRNNEQFF
j_call: TRBJ1-2; d_call: .; clone_size: many; v_call: TRBV7-2; cdr3_nt: TGTGCCAGCAGCCCGGGTAGGCCCAAAGGGGATTACTATGGCTACACCTTC; cdr3_aa: CASSPGRPKGDYYGYTF
j_call: TRBJ2-7; d_call: .; clone_size: .; v_call: TRBV5-1; cdr3_nt: TGCGCCAGCAGCTTGGATGGCAGGACCTACGAGCAGTACTTC; cdr3_aa: CASSLDGRTYEQYF
j_call: TRBJ2-5; d_call: .; clone_size: .; v_call: TRBV7-6; cdr3_nt: TGTGCCAGCAGCTTACAACGCCCGGAGACCCAGTACTTC; cdr3_aa: CASSLQRPETQYF
j_call: TRBJ1-5; d_call: .; clone_size: .; v_call: TRBV2; cdr3_nt: TGTGCCAGCAGTGCAGGGCCCAATCAGCCCCAGCATTTT; cdr3_aa: CASSAGPNQPQHF
j_call: TRBJ1-1; d_call: .; clone_size: many; v_call: TRBV7-2; cdr3_nt: TGTGCCAGCAGCCCCAATTGGGGGGTCGCTGAAGCTTTCTTT; cdr3_aa: CASSPNWGVAEAFF
j_call: TRBJ2-3; d_call: TRBD2; clone_size: .; v_call: TRBV5-1; cdr3_nt: TGCGCCAGCAGCGTAGCGGGGGTGACAGATACGCAGTATTTT; cdr3_aa: CASSVAGVTDTQYF
j_call: TRBJ2-3; d_call: .; clone_size: .; v_call: TRBV5-1; cdr3_nt: TGCGCCAGCAGCATGACTACTTCCACAGATACGCAGTATTTT; cdr3_aa: CASSMTTSTDTQYF
j_call: TRBJ2-1; d_call: .; clone_size: .; v_call: TRBV30; cdr3_nt: TGTGCCTGGATCGGAGAAGTTTACAATGAGCAGTTCTTC; cdr3_aa: CAWIGEVYNEQFF
j_call: TRBJ2-7; d_call: TRBD1; clone_size: few; v_call: TRBV12-3/TRBV12-4; cdr3_nt: TGTGCCAGCAGTTTTACCGGGACAGGGTACCACGAGCAGTACTTC; cdr3_aa: CASSFTGTGYHEQYF
j_call: TRBJ1-2; d_call: .; clone_size: few; v_call: TRBV20-1; cdr3_nt: TGCAGTGCTAGAGATTTTTTCCGTGTTCTTAACTATGGCTACACCTTC; cdr3_aa: CSARDFFRVLNYGYTF
j_call: TRBJ1-1; d_call: TRBD1; clone_size: few; v_call: TRBV20-1; cdr3_nt: TGCAGTGCTACGGGACAGGGAGGATTCAGGAACACTGAAGCTTTCTTT; cdr3_aa: CSATGQGGFRNTEAFF
j_call: TRBJ2-7; d_call: .; clone_size: .; v_call: TRBV29-1; cdr3_nt: TGCAGCGTTGAAAGTCCGGATATAAGCTCCTACGAGCAGTACTTC; cdr3_aa: CSVESPDISSYEQYF
j_call: TRBJ1-2; d_call: .; clone_size: .; v_call: TRBV2; cdr3_nt: TGTGCCAGCAGTCCCCAGACAGCTGGCTATGGCTACACCTTC; cdr3_aa: CASSPQTAGYGYTF
j_call: TRBJ2-7; d_call: TRBD2; clone_size: .; v_call: TRBV2; cdr3_nt: TGTGCCAGCAGTGGGGAGGGGTCCTACGAGCAGTACTTC; cdr3_aa: CASSGEGSYEQYF
j_call: TRBJ2-3; d_call: .; clone_size: .; v_call: TRBV20-1; cdr3_nt: TGCAGTGCTAGGAGACCGACGGCAAATACGCAGTATTTT; cdr3_aa: CSARRPTANTQYF
j_call: TRBJ2-3; d_call: TRBD2; clone_size: .; v_call: TRBV28; cdr3_nt: TGTGCCAGCAGTGTACTAGCGGGGGTACCAGATACGCAGTATTTT; cdr3_aa: CASSVLAGVPDTQYF